The 17 T cell receptor beta chains below come from one sample, sequenced in a study of T cells in localized non-small cell lung cancer. The table came from immunoSEQ multiplex PCR; TCRdb's copy has only in-frame clones and leaves some out. The sample yields roughly 24,000 clones, approximately 89% seen once. Here the sequenced sample was peripheral blood, taken before any cancer treatment. The receptors shown here come from a female donor of 60 years or more with stage II squamous cell lung carcinoma.

This chain links TRBV10-3 with TRBJ2-6, with TRBD1 matching 7 bases. The CDR3 runs 16 residues. Germline V gene sequence: CDR1 ENHRY, CDR2 SYGVKD. The J segment lost 1 base and the V segment lost 3 bases, leaving 3 bases of the junction unmatched. This CDR3 is CAISDATGSGANVLTF. CDR3 in DNA: TGTGCCATCAGTGACGCGACAGGGTCTGGGGCCAACGTCCTGACTTTC.

This chain uses TRBV10-3 with TRBJ2-1; 11 positions match TRBD2. V shed 4 bases and J 8 bases; nucleotides not matched to a gene: 22. Per germline, CDR1 ENHRY and CDR2 SYGVKD. CDR3 length: 20 residues. The CDR3 DNA is TGTGCCATCAGTGGTAGTTCGACTAGCGGGAACCGGTTTTACATCGATGAGCAGTTCTTC. Its translation is CAISGSSTSGNRFYIDEQFF.

The rearrangement uses TRBV5-5 and TRBJ1-2, with D tentatively TRBD1 (5 bases). The CDR3 loop spans 16 amino acids. The V end lost 0 bases, the J end lost 8 bases, and 20 bases lay between the germline ends. In germline, CDR1 is SGHKS, CDR2 YYEKEE (reference sequence). DNA of the CDR3: TGTGCCAGCAGCTTGGCCGGGGGTGATCTCGTTGGAGGCTACACCTTC. It yields the protein CASSLAGGDLVGGYTF.

The V and J genes are TRBV28 and TRBJ1-2; D possibly corresponds to TRBD1 (5 bases). The CDR3 has 17 residues. V dropped 5 bases and J dropped 3 bases, with 22 bases sitting between them. CDR1 and CDR2 (germline): MDHEN, SYDVKM. CDR3 residues: CASSRPGHPSADYGYTF. CDR3 bases: TGTGCCAGCAGTCGCCCCGGACACCCCAGCGCGGACTATGGCTACACCTTC.

This chain links TRBV30 with TRBJ2-7; 8 nucleotides line up with TRBD2. The CDR3 is 12 amino acids. Per the germline V gene, CDR1 is GTSNPN and CDR2 is SVGIG (reference sequence). DNA for the CDR3: TGTGCAGCGGGGGAGAAGCCCTACGAGCAGTACTTC. The encoded protein is CAAGEKPYEQYF.

The chain joins TRBV7-2 to TRBJ1-1; maybe TRBD1 (6 bases). The V and J ends lost 5 bases and 7 bases respectively, with 14 bases between them. The CDR3 length is 13 residues. Germline lookup yields CDR1 SGHTA and CDR2 FQGNSA. The DNA of the CDR3 is TGTGCCAGCAGCCCTGCAGGGGCCCTTGAAGCTTTCTTT. Translated: CASSPAGALEAFF.

V and J are TRBV7-2 and TRBJ2-2; perhaps TRBD1 as D (5 bases). This CDR3 is built from 17 residues. CDR1 SGHTA and CDR2 FQGNSA come from the germline V gene. V dropped 6 bases and J dropped 4 bases, with 21 bases sitting between them. The CDR3 loop is CASSLTSAGLATGELFF. DNA for the CDR3: TGTGCCAGCAGTCTTACGTCGGCAGGGCTTGCCACCGGGGAGCTGTTTTTT.

The chain couples TRBV15 to TRBJ1-1, with 8 bases identical to TRBD1. This CDR3 is 15 amino acids long. Germline values: CDR1 LNHNV, CDR2 YYDKDF (reference sequence). Trimming removed 5 bases from V and 2 bases from J; junction bases left unmatched: 7. The CDR3 DNA reads as TGTGCCACCAGCTTACGGACAGGGTCAAACACTGAAGCTTTCTTT. This translates into CATSLRTGSNTEAFF.

The chain couples TRBV6-5 to TRBJ1-3, with TRBD1 identical over 8 bases. The CDR3 covers 13 residues. CDR1 is MNHEY, CDR2 SVGAGI, per germline. V trimming: 7 bases; J trimming: 4 bases; junction bases outside the gene matches: 3. The CDR3 here is CASKTGGGNTIYF. As DNA, the CDR3 is TGTGCCAGCAAAACAGGGGGAGGAAACACCATATATTTT.

This chain links TRBV21-1 with TRBJ1-2; the table's D gene call, TRBD1, was not cross checked with the DNA. TRBV21-1 is designated a pseudogene. The CDR3 totals 15 residues. This CDR3 reads CASILTGDSFYGYTF. The CDR3 region has the DNA TGTGCCAGTATCCTAACAGGGGACTCTTTCTATGGCTACACCTTC.

The V call is TRBV6-6, the J call TRBJ1-1; the match to TRBD1 covers 7 bases. The length of the CDR3 is 13 residues. The germline gives CDR1 MNHNY, CDR2 SVGAGI (reference sequence). The V and J ends lost 3 bases and 3 bases, in that order; junction bases with no gene match: 1. The CDR3 nucleotides are TGTGCCAGCAGTTATGGACAGGACACTGAAGCTTTCTTT. This translates into CASSYGQDTEAFF.

The V call is TRBV28, the J call TRBJ1-2; D possibly corresponds to TRBD1 (6 bases). The V gene's germline CDR1 is MDHEN and CDR2 SYDVKM. The V end was cut by 2 bases, the J end by 8 bases, with 15 bases between. The CDR3 covers 14 residues. The CDR3 sequence: CASSLLGARGGYTF. CDR3 nucleotide sequence: TGTGCCAGCAGTTTACTGGGGGCGCGAGGGGGCTACACCTTC.

V is TRBV7-2 and J is TRBJ2-5, with no clear D. The J call could be wrong; TRBJ2-7 is a better fit for the DNA end. The V gene's germline CDR1 is SGHTA and CDR2 FQGNSA. This CDR3 is built from 13 residues. The CDR3 coding sequence is TGTGCCAGCAGCGCACTACCTGCCTACGAGCAGTACTTC. Protein: CASSALPAYEQYF.

V and J are TRBV2 and TRBJ1-5; TRBD1 matches 7 bases. The CDR3 is 15 amino acids. V was clipped by 4 bases and J by 2 bases; unmatched bases: 5. The germline gives CDR1 SNHLY, CDR2 FYNNEI. CDR3 in DNA: TGTGCCAGCAGTGTCGACAGGGAACGCAATCAGCCCCAGCATTTT. As protein: CASSVDRERNQPQHF.

J is TRBJ2-1 and V is TRBV9, with D tentatively TRBD1 (6 bases). The CDR3 contains 13 residues. V was cut by 5 bases and J by 9 bases, with 15 bases left in between. Germline CDR1 and CDR2: SGDLS and YYNGEE. This chain's CDR3 is CASRRGGSSEQFF. The CDR3 coding sequence is TGTGCCAGCAGGAGAGGGGGTAGTTCTGAGCAGTTCTTC. The full variable domain, rest sourced from reference TRBV9 and TRBJ2-1, is DSGVTQTPKHLITATGQRVTLRCSPRSGDLSVYWYQQSLDQGLQFLIQYYNGEERAKGNILERFSAQQFPDLHSELNLSSLELGDSALYFCASRRGGSSEQFFGPGTRLTVL.

V gene TRBV6-5 combines with J gene TRBJ2-3, with a possible D match to TRBD1 (5 bases). V lost 0 bases and J 3 bases, leaving 10 bases between the germline ends. CDR1 MNHEY and CDR2 SVGAGI come from the germline V gene. CDR3 length: 15 amino acids. CDR3 nucleotide sequence: TGTGCCAGCAGTTACTCAGGGGTGCGGACAGATACGCAGTATTTT. It yields the protein CASSYSGVRTDTQYF.

This chain connects TRBV7-9 to TRBJ2-3; 10 positions match TRBD2. The CDR3 is 15 amino acids. Germline CDR1 is SEHNR and CDR2 is FQNEAQ (reference sequence). J lost 3 bases, V lost 1 base, and 1 base had no gene match. The CDR3 sequence is CASSLGSGGTDTQYF. The CDR3 bases are TGTGCCAGCAGCTTAGGTAGCGGGGGGACAGATACGCAGTATTTT.